These 12 T cell receptor beta chains share one sample of origin, sequenced in a study of blood T cells in healthy people across ages. The authors ran a second PCR of 7 to 11 cycles using a sample-barcoded 5' primer and a J-beta primer mix. MiXCR, applied by TCRdb to the 5' RACE reads, yields one record per CDR3 protein. The top ten clones hold 23% of a sample with approximately 1,700,000 distinct CDR3 sequences, roughly two fifths of them seen once. Sequencing used blood. These receptor sequences come from a human donor in good health.

The rearrangement joins TRBV5-1 to TRBJ2-1; 14 positions match TRBD2. V shed 2 bases and J 8 bases; nucleotides not matched to a gene: 6. This CDR3 region has 16 residues. Germline-derived CDR1 and CDR2 are SGHRS and YFSETQ. As DNA, the CDR3 is TGCGCCAGCAGCTTATTGACTAGCGGGGGGGTAGATGAGCAGTTCTTC. Translating it yields CASSLLTSGGVDEQFF.

This clonotype came up a few times. The genes are TRBV6-1 and TRBJ1-2; 7 nucleotides match TRBD1. The CDR3 contains 13 residues. Per the germline V gene, CDR1 is MNHNS and CDR2 is SASEGT. With 2 bases clipped from V and 4 bases from J, the junction kept 1 base outside the gene matches. CDR3 DNA sequence: TGTGCCAGCAGTGAAAACAGGGGCTATGGCTACACCTTC. Protein product: CASSENRGYGYTF.

In this sample, this clonotype turned up a few times. One end of the junction varies from germline; a read error may be responsible. The chain couples TRBV28 to TRBJ1-2; 10 bases are a match to TRBD1. The CDR3 is made up of 13 amino acids. In germline, CDR1 is MDHEN, CDR2 SYDVKM. The CDR3 is CASSRDRGYDYTF. The CDR3 DNA is TGTGCCAGCAGCCGGGACAGGGGTTATGACTACACCTTC.

Only a few counts were recorded for this clonotype. The junction departs from the called germline gene at one end, perhaps through a read error. The gene calls are TRBV29-1 and TRBJ2-6; D is possibly TRBD1 (5 bases). This CDR3 contains 13 residues. The V gene's germline CDR1 is SQVTM and CDR2 ANQGSEA. The DNA for the CDR3 is TGCGGCGTTCAGGGCTCTGGGGCCAACGTCCTGACTTTC. Its protein product is CGVQGSGANVLTF.

The CDR3 loop is CASSREGSGGGETQFF. The CDR3 bases are TGTGCCAGCAGCCGGGAGGGTAGCGGGGGCGGAGAGACCCAGTTCTTC. The chain links TRBV5-4 to TRBJ2-5; TRBD2 matches 9 bases. The J call is doubtful: the DNA matches TRBJ2-1 better. Germline assignment: CDR1 SGHNT and CDR2 YYREEE (reference sequence). The CDR3 totals 16 residues.

V usage is TRBV10-2 and J usage is TRBJ2-7; D not resolved. CDR1 is WSHSY, CDR2 SAAADI, per germline. The CDR3 is made up of 12 amino acids. Trimming cost V 3 bases and J 7 bases, with 10 bases left between them. The CDR3 spells CASSDGVEEQYF. The CDR3 coding sequence is TGCGCCAGCAGTGATGGGGTGGAAGAGCAGTACTTC.

This clonotype appeared a few times. The rearrangement uses TRBV25-1 and TRBJ2-6; D perhaps matches TRBD1 (6 bases). Trimming left V 3 bases short and J 2 bases short, with 8 bases between. Germline V gene sequence: CDR1 MGHDK, CDR2 SYGVNS. The CDR3 loop spans 15 amino acids. CDR3 bases: TGTGCCAGCAGTGATACAGGGCCTGGGGCCAACGTCCTGACTTTC. Translation gives CASSDTGPGANVLTF.

The rearrangement joins TRBV4-3 to TRBJ1-2; a possible D gene is TRBD1 (6 bases). This CDR3 comprises 14 residues. The V end was cut by 2 bases, the J end by 3 bases, with 10 bases between. Germline V lookup: CDR1 LGHNA, CDR2 YSLEER. CDR3 sequence (DNA): TGCGCCAGCAGCCAATCCTACAGGGACTATGGCTACACCTTC. Translated: CASSQSYRDYGYTF.

CDR3 amino acids: CASSFVAGTYEQYF. CDR3 bases: TGTGCCAGCAGTTTTGTAGCGGGGACCTACGAGCAGTACTTC. This rearrangement joins TRBV12-3 or TRBV12-4 to TRBJ2-7; 8 bases are shared with TRBD2. The CDR3 has 14 amino acids. The ends lost 3 bases at V and 2 bases at J; junction bases unmatched: 3.

The V gene is TRBV20-1, the J gene TRBJ1-2, with D perhaps matching TRBD1 (5 bases). CDR1 and CDR2 from the germline V gene are DFQATT and SNEGSKA (reference sequence). The CDR3 has 13 amino acids. V was pared by 1 base and J by 4 bases, with 10 bases between. CDR3: CSARAPDTYGYTF. Written as DNA, the CDR3 is TGCAGTGCTAGAGCTCCGGACACCTATGGCTACACCTTC.

This clonotype was seen ten or more times. The chain couples TRBV5-5 to TRBJ2-1; 12 nucleotides line up with TRBD2. The CDR3 runs to 14 residues. Germline CDR1 reads SGHKS; CDR2 reads YYEKEE (reference sequence). The J segment lost 9 bases and the V segment lost 3 bases, leaving 4 bases of the junction unmatched. The CDR3: CASSWTSGEFEQFF. CDR3 sequence (DNA): TGTGCCAGCAGCTGGACTAGCGGGGAGTTTGAGCAGTTCTTC.

This clonotype was detected only a few times. The V gene is TRBV6-2 or TRBV6-3, the J gene TRBJ2-2; D remains ambiguous. Per germline, CDR1 MNHEY and CDR2 SVGEGT. The CDR3 has 12 residues. Trimming stripped 7 bases from V and 1 base from J, with 4 bases between. DNA of the CDR3: TGTGCCAGCACCTTGAACACCGGGGAGCTGTTTTTT. Translating gives CASTLNTGELFF.